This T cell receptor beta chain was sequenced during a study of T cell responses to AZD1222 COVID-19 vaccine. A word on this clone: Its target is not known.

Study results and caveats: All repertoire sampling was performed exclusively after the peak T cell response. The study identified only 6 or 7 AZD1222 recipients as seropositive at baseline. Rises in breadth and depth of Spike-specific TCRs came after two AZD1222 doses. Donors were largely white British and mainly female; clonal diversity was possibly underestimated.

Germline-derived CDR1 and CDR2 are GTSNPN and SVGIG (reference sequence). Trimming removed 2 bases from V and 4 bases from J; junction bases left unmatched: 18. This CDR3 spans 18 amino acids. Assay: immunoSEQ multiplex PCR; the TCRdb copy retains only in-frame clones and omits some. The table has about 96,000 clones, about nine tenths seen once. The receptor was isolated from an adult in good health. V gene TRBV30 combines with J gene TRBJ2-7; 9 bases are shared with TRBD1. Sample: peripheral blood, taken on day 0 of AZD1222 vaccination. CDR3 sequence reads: CAWSPYGPGTGITYEQYF. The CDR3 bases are TGTGCCTGGAGTCCGTACGGGCCCGGGACAGGGATTACTTACGAGCAGTACTTC.